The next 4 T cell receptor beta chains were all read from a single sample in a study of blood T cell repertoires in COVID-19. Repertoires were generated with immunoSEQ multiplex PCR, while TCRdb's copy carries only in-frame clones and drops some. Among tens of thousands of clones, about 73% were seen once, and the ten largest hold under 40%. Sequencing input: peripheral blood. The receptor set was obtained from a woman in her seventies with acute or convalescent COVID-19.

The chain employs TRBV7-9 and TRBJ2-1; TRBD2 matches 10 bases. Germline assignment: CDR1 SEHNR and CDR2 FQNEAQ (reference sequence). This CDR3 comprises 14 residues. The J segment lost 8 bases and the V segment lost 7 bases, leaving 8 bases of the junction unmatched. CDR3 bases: TGTGCCAGCAACCGATTAGCGGGAGGATATGAGCAGTTCTTC. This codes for CASNRLAGGYEQFF.

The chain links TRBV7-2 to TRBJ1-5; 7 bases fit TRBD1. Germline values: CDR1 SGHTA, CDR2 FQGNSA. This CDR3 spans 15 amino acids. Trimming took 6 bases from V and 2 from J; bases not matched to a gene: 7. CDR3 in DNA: TGTGCCAGCAGTTACAGGGGTTCAGGCAATCAGCCCCAGCATTTT. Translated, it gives CASSYRGSGNQPQHF.

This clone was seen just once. The CDR3 region has the DNA TGCAGTGTTGAGACTGAAGCTTTCTTT. Translated, it gives CSVETEAFF. V is TRBV20-1 and J is TRBJ1-1; D is undetermined. V was shortened by 7 bases and J by 5 bases, with 5 bases between the two germline ends. Germline values: CDR1 DFQATT, CDR2 SNEGSKA (reference sequence). The CDR3 loop spans 9 amino acids.

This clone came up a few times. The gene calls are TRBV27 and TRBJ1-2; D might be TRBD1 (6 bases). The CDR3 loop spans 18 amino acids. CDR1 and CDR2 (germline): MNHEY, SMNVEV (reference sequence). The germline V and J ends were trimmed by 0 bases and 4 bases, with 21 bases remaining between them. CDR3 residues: CASSLSTPSTGGGYGYTF. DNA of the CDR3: TGTGCCAGCAGTTTATCAACCCCCTCGACAGGCGGGGGCTATGGCTACACCTTC.